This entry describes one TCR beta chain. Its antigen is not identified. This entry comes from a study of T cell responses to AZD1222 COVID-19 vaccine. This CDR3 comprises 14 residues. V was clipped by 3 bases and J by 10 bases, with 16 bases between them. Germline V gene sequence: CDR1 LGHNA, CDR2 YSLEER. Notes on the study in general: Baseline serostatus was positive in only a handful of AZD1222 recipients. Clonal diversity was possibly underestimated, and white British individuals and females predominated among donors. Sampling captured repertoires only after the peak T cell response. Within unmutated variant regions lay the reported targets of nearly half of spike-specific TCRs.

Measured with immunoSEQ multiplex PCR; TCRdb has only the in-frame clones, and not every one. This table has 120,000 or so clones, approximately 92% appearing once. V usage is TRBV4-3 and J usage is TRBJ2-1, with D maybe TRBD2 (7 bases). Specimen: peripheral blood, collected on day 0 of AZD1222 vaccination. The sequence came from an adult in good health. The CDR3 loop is CASSQGGLASEQFF. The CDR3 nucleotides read TGCGCCAGCAGCCAGGGGGGGCTAGCGTCCGAGCAGTTCTTC.